This paragraph reports one T cell receptor (beta chain). This sample was taken from a study of control samples from healthy donors and cancer patients. V was pared by 2 bases and J by 9 bases, with 14 bases between. Germline values: CDR1 LGHNA, CDR2 YNFKEQ. The CDR3 contains 14 residues. Sequenced by immunoSEQ multiplex PCR; TCRdb stores in-frame clones only, minus some. The data show some 140,000 clones, about 85% seen once. The receptor's source is a woman between 25 and 40 years old in good health. The genes are TRBV4-2 and TRBJ2-1, with D possibly TRBD2 on 5 matching bases. Sample: blood. The DNA of the CDR3 is TGTGCCAGCAGCCAAACTAGAACTGGTCCTGAGCAGTTCTTC. This codes for CASSQTRTGPEQFF.